Below, 25 T cell receptor beta chains from the same sample are listed, as sequenced in a study of cytomegalovirus exposure and HLA in healthy donors. PCR employed 60 Vbeta and 13 Jbeta primers. Measured with immunoSEQ multiplex PCR; TCRdb has only the in-frame clones, and not every one. The sample holds roughly 130,000 clones, approximately 74% seen once. Source material: PBMCs. These TCRs come from a young man in good health and CMV-seropositive.

V gene TRBV18 combines with J gene TRBJ1-6, with D possibly TRBD1 on 5 matching bases. CDR1 and CDR2 (germline): KGHSH, LQKENI. V was pared by 4 bases and J by 5 bases, with 15 bases between. This CDR3 spans 16 amino acids. The CDR3 is CASSRDARVNNSPLHF. The CDR3 DNA reads as TGTGCCAGCTCACGGGATGCCAGGGTCAATAATTCACCCCTCCACTTT.

J is TRBJ1-4 and V is TRBV10-3; D is unclear. The CDR3 has 13 residues. V lost 3 bases to trimming and J lost 6 bases, with 8 bases between them. CDR1 and CDR2 (germline): ENHRY, SYGVKD. CDR3: CAISEQRHEKLFF. CDR3 nucleotide sequence: TGTGCCATCAGTGAACAGAGACATGAAAAACTGTTTTTT.

The V call is TRBV19, the J call TRBJ1-2; 8 nucleotides agree with TRBD1. CDR1 is LNHDA and CDR2 is SQIVND in the germline V gene (reference sequence). V lost 7 bases to trimming and J lost 4 bases; unmatched junction nucleotides: 8. The CDR3 contains 14 residues. CDR3: CASTNGQGFYGYTF. The CDR3 DNA sequence: TGTGCCAGTACCAACGGACAGGGCTTCTATGGCTACACCTTC. Based on the CDR3 plus reference TRBV19 and TRBJ1-2, the full variable domain is DGGITQSPKYLFRKEGQNVTLSCEQNLNHDAMYWYRQDPGQGLRLIYYSQIVNDFQKGDIAEGYSVSREKKESFPLTVTSAQKNPTAFYLCASTNGQGFYGYTFGSGTRLTVV.

J is TRBJ1-1 and V is TRBV7-2; D is perhaps TRBD1 (6 bases). CDR3 length: 14 amino acids. V lost 5 bases, J lost 1 base, and 11 bases lay in between. CDR1 and CDR2 (germline): SGHTA, FQGNSA. CDR3 in amino acids: CASSVGTTNTEAFF. The CDR3 bases are TGTGCCAGCAGCGTAGGGACAACGAACACTGAAGCTTTCTTT.

The chain combines TRBV19 with TRBJ1-4, with 7 bases that match TRBD1. The CDR3 sequence is 15 residues long. Germline lookup yields CDR1 LNHDA and CDR2 SQIVND (reference sequence). With 9 bases clipped from V and 6 bases from J, the junction kept 13 bases outside the gene matches. The CDR3 DNA follows: TGTGCCAGCCACCCTAGGGGGACAGCAGATGAAAAACTGTTTTTT. It specifies CASHPRGTADEKLFF.

The rearrangement links TRBV5-8 to TRBJ2-7; TRBD1 agrees at 7 bases. J gave up 0 bases and V 4 bases, and 7 bases lay outside the gene matches. Germline lookup yields CDR1 SGHTS and CDR2 YDEGEE. This CDR3 has 15 residues. CDR3 amino acids: CASSPGTVASYEQYF. CDR3 nucleotide sequence: TGTGCCAGCAGCCCCGGGACAGTTGCCTCCTACGAGCAGTACTTC. Complete variable domain (other parts from reference TRBV5-8 and TRBJ2-7): EAGVTQSPTHLIKTRGQQATLRCSPISGHTSVYWYQQALGLGLQFLLWYDEGEERNRGNFPPRFSGRQFPNYSSELNVNALELEDSALYLCASSPGTVASYEQYFGPGTRLTVT.

The CDR3 DNA is TGCGCCAGCAGCCAAGAGAAACGCGGGCGTAACCAAGAGACCCAGTACTTC. Translated: CASSQEKRGRNQETQYF. The chain couples TRBV4-1 to TRBJ2-5, with D perhaps matching TRBD2 (5 bases). CDR3 length: 17 residues. V dropped 0 bases and J dropped 0 bases, with 14 bases sitting between them. Looked up from germline, CDR1 is MGHRA and CDR2 is YSYEKL.

V is TRBV2 and J is TRBJ2-6; 7 bases align to TRBD1. V lost 6 bases and J lost 0; bases outside the gene matches: 2. Per germline, CDR1 SNHLY and CDR2 FYNNEI. This CDR3 has 15 residues. The CDR3 is CASRGQSSGANVLTF. Here the CDR3 DNA reads TGTGCCAGCAGGGGACAGAGCTCTGGGGCCAACGTCCTGACTTTC.

V is TRBV7-3 and J is TRBJ2-3; TRBD2 matches at 7 bases. Germline CDR1 reads SGHTA; CDR2 reads FQGTGA. The CDR3 is 14 amino acids. With V trimmed by 5 bases and J by 4 bases, 6 bases remained unmatched. CDR3 sequence: CASSLSGGADTQYF. The CDR3 coding sequence is TGTGCCAGCAGCCTTAGTGGGGGGGCAGATACGCAGTATTTT.

The rearrangement uses TRBV28 and TRBJ2-1; weak D call: TRBD1 (6 bases). The CDR3 totals 14 residues. The V gene's germline CDR1 is MDHEN and CDR2 SYDVKM. The germline V and J ends were trimmed by 8 bases and 1 base, with 12 bases remaining between them. The CDR3 DNA follows: TGTGCCAGCGCCCTCAGGGGATCCTACAATGAGCAGTTCTTC. Amino acids: CASALRGSYNEQFF.

The rearrangement links TRBV5-8 to TRBJ2-2; D is ambiguous. In germline, CDR1 is SGHTS, CDR2 YDEGEE. CDR3 size: 14 residues. Trimming removed 1 base from V and 5 bases from J, with 9 bases in between. CDR3 protein: CASSLYKKTGELFF. The DNA for the CDR3 is TGTGCCAGCAGCTTGTACAAAAAAACCGGGGAGCTGTTTTTT.

This clone was recorded a few times. In DNA form, the CDR3 reads TGTGCCAGCAGCCTCACAGATACGCAGTATTTT. Encoded protein: CASSLTDTQYF. The J gene is TRBJ2-3, the V gene TRBV7-2; D gene uncertain. CDR1 and CDR2 (germline): SGHTA, FQGNSA. The CDR3 contains 11 residues. Trimming pared 5 bases from V and 2 bases from J, leaving 2 bases between.

The chain's CDR3 is CASSSHSGGRYEQYF. The DNA of the CDR3 is TGTGCCAGCAGCTCACATAGCGGAGGTCGCTACGAGCAGTACTTC. The chain recombines TRBV7-2 with TRBJ2-7, with D possibly being TRBD2 (6 bases). V gave up 4 bases and J gave up 3 bases, with 16 bases separating them. The CDR3 has 15 residues. Germline V CDR1 and CDR2: SGHTA, FQGNSA. The whole variable domain, remainder taken from reference TRBV7-2 and TRBJ2-7, is GAGVSQSPSNKVTEKGKDVELRCDPISGHTALYWYRQSLGQGLEFLIYFQGNSAPDKSGLPSDRFSAERTGGSVSTLTIQRTQQEDSAVYLCASSSHSGGRYEQYFGPGTRLTVT.

CDR3 residues: CASSLAGGPPAKNIQYF. The DNA for the CDR3 is TGTGCCAGCAGCTTGGCAGGGGGCCCCCCGGCCAAAAACATTCAGTACTTC. V is TRBV5-6 and J is TRBJ2-4; TRBD1 aligns across 8 bases. CDR1 SGHDT and CDR2 YYEEEE come from the germline V gene. This CDR3 is 17 amino acids long. Losses at the gene ends were 0 bases for V and 1 base for J; bases not matched to a gene: 6.

V is TRBV28 and J is TRBJ2-7; 9 bases map to TRBD1. From germline, CDR1 is MDHEN and CDR2 SYDVKM. The CDR3 runs 16 residues. J was trimmed by 2 bases and V by 6 bases; bases with no gene match: 11. The CDR3 protein is CASSSLRGTGTYEQYF. The CDR3 DNA sequence: TGTGCCAGCAGCTCTTTGAGGGGGACAGGGACCTACGAGCAGTACTTC.

The chain carries TRBV7-2 and TRBJ2-7; D might be TRBD1 (5 bases). Germline-derived CDR1 and CDR2 are SGHTA and FQGNSA. V dropped 1 base and J dropped 5 bases, with 9 bases sitting between them. The CDR3 loop spans 13 amino acids. As DNA, the CDR3 is TGTGCCAGCAGCTTAGTAATCAGGGACGAGCAGTACTTC. This gives the protein CASSLVIRDEQYF.

This chain connects TRBV19 to TRBJ2-6, with 8 nucleotides matching TRBD1. CDR3 length: 21 amino acids. Germline values: CDR1 LNHDA, CDR2 SQIVND (reference sequence). Trimming removed 5 bases from V and 0 bases from J; junction bases left unmatched: 18. As DNA, the CDR3 is TGTGCCAGTAGTTCACGCCGACTCCCGGGACAGGATTACTCTGGGGCCAACGTCCTGACTTTC. Amino acids: CASSSRRLPGQDYSGANVLTF.

The genes are TRBV27 and TRBJ1-2, with 8 nucleotides matching TRBD1. V gave up 2 bases and J gave up 5 bases; unmatched junction bases: 4. This CDR3 contains 14 residues. Germline CDR1 and CDR2: MNHEY and SMNVEV (reference sequence). The CDR3 bases are TGTGCCAGCAGTTTACGGACAGGGCTTTATGGCTACACCTTC. As protein: CASSLRTGLYGYTF.

The rearrangement links TRBV7-3 to TRBJ1-1; 9 nucleotides line up with TRBD1. The V and J ends lost 5 bases and 5 bases, in that order; junction bases with no gene match: 6. Germline CDR1 SGHTA, CDR2 FQGTGA. The CDR3 extends over 14 amino acids. The CDR3 coding sequence is TGTGCCAGCAGCCCGACAGGGGGAGGAACTGAAGCTTTCTTT. It specifies CASSPTGGGTEAFF.

This chain connects TRBV4-1 to TRBJ2-7, with 9 bases identical to TRBD1. The CDR3 is 15 amino acids. Trimming removed 5 bases from V and 2 bases from J; junction bases left unmatched: 7. Germline lookup yields CDR1 MGHRA and CDR2 YSYEKL. The CDR3 loop reads CASSSSGTGTYEQYF. The CDR3 DNA is TGCGCCAGCAGCTCTTCCGGGACAGGGACCTACGAGCAGTACTTC.

The gene calls are TRBV29-1 and TRBJ2-7; 13 bases align to TRBD2. Germline assignment: CDR1 SQVTM and CDR2 ANQGSEA. This CDR3 contains 15 residues. The CDR3 DNA follows: TGCAGTGTCTCCGGGACTAGCGGGGTTTCCTACGAGCAGTACTTC. This translates into CSVSGTSGVSYEQYF.

This chain uses TRBV27 with TRBJ2-7, with 7 bases fitting TRBD1. This CDR3 contains 12 residues. J gave up 7 bases and V 10 bases, and 10 bases lay outside the gene matches. Germline lookup yields CDR1 MNHEY and CDR2 SMNVEV (reference sequence). The CDR3 region is CATRTGNWEQYF. CDR3 in DNA: TGTGCCACCAGGACAGGAAATTGGGAGCAGTACTTC.

V usage is TRBV5-4 and J usage is TRBJ1-1; D gene uncertain. This CDR3 is 14 amino acids long. Trimming removed 4 bases from V and 4 bases from J, with 14 bases in between. Looked up from germline, CDR1 is SGHNT and CDR2 is YYREEE (reference sequence). DNA of the CDR3: TGTGCCAGCAGCACTCCCCCGGCGGGCACTGAAGCTTTCTTT. Translated, it gives CASSTPPAGTEAFF.

This chain connects TRBV9 to TRBJ2-3, with TRBD2 matching 14 bases. Germline V lookup: CDR1 SGDLS, CDR2 YYNGEE. The V and J ends lost 3 bases and 3 bases, in that order; junction bases with no gene match: 6. The CDR3 covers 17 residues. The CDR3 DNA sequence: TGTGCCAGCAGCGCCCGACTAGCGGGAGGGGGAACAGATACGCAGTATTTT. Its translation: CASSARLAGGGTDTQYF. The full variable domain, completed using reference TRBV9 and TRBJ2-3, is DSGVTQTPKHLITATGQRVTLRCSPRSGDLSVYWYQQSLDQGLQFLIQYYNGEERAKGNILERFSAQQFPDLHSELNLSSLELGDSALYFCASSARLAGGGTDTQYFGPGTRLTVL.

This rearrangement joins TRBV5-1 to TRBJ2-6, with 9 bases that match TRBD1. From germline, CDR1 is SGHRS and CDR2 YFSETQ. The CDR3 runs 17 residues. The ends lost 3 bases at V and 1 base at J; junction bases unmatched: 5. The DNA for the CDR3 is TGCGCCAGCAGCTCTACAGGGGGCCCGTCTGGGGCCAACGTCCTGACTTTC. Translation gives CASSSTGGPSGANVLTF.